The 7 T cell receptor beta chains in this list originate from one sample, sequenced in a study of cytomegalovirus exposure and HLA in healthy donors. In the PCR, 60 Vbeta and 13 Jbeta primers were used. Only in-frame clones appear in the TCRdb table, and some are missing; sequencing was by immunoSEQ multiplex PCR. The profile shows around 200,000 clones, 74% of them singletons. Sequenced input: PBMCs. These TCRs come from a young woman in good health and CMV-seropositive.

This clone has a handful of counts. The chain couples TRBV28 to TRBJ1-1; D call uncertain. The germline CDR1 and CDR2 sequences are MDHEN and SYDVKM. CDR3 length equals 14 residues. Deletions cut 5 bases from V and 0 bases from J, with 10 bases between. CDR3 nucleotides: TGTGCCAGCAGTCCGCAGAGGTTGAACACTGAAGCTTTCTTT. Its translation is CASSPQRLNTEAFF.

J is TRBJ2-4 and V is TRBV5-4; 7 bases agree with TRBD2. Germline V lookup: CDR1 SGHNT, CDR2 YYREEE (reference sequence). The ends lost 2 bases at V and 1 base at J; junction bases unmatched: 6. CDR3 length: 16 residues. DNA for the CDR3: TGTGCCAGCAGCTTCGGGGGGAGTGGGGCCAAAAACATTCAGTACTTC. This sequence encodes CASSFGGSGAKNIQYF.

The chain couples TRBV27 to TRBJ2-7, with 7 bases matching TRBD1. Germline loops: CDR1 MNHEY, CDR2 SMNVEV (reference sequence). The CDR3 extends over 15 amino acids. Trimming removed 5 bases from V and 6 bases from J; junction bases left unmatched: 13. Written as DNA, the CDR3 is TGTGCCAGCAGTCTTTCAGGGGGAAGTAAGGGCGAGCAGTACTTC. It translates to CASSLSGGSKGEQYF.

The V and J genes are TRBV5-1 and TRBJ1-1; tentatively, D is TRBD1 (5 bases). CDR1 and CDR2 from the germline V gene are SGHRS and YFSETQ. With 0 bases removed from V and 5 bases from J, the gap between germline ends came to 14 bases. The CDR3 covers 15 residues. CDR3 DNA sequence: TGCGCCAGCAGCTTGGCTGGCAGGGCACTAACTGAAGCTTTCTTT. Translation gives CASSLAGRALTEAFF.

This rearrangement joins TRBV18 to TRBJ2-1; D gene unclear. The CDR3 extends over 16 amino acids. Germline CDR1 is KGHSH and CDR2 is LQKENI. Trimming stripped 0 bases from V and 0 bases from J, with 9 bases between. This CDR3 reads CASSPPNTLSYNEQFF. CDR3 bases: TGTGCCAGCTCACCACCGAACACCCTCTCCTACAATGAGCAGTTCTTC.

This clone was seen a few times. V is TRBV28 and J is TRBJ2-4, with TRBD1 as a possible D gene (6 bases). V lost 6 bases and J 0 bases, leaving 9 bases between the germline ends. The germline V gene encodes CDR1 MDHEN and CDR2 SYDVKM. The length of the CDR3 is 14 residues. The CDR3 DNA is TGTGCCAGCAGCCGACAGGAAGCCAAAAACATTCAGTACTTC. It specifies CASSRQEAKNIQYF.

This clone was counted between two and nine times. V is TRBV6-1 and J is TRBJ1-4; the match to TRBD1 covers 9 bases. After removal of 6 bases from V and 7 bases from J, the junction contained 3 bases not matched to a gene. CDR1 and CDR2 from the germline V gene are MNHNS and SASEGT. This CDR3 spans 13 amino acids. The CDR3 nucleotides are TGTGCCAGCAGACAGGGGGCGGCTGAAAAACTGTTTTTT. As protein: CASRQGAAEKLFF.